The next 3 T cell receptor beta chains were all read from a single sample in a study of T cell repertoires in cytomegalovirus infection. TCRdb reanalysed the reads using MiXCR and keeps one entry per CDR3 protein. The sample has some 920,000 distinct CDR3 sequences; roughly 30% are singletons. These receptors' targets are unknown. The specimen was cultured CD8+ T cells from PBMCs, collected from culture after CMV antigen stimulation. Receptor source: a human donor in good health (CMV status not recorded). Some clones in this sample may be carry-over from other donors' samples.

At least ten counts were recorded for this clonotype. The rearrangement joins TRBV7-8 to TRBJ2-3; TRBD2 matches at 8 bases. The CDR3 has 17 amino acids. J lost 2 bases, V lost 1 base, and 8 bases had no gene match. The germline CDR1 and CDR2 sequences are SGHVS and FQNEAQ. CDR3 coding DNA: TGTGCCAGCAGCTTAGGGGGTGGCGGGGGGAACACAGATACGCAGTATTTT. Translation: CASSLGGGGGNTDTQYF.

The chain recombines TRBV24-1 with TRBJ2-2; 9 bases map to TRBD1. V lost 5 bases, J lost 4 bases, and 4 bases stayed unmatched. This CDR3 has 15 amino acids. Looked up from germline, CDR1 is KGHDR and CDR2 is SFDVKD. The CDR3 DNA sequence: TGTGCCACCAGTGTCGACAGGGGGATCACCGGGGAGCTGTTTTTT. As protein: CATSVDRGITGELFF.

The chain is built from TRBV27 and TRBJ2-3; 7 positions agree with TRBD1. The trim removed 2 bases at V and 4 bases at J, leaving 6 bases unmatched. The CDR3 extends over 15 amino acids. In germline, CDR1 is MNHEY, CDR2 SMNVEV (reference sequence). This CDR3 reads CASSLLTGWSDTQYF. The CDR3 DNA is TGTGCCAGCAGTTTACTGACAGGGTGGTCAGATACGCAGTATTTT.